These T cell receptor beta chains were read from a single sample in a study of cytomegalovirus exposure and HLA in healthy donors. Sequenced by immunoSEQ multiplex PCR; TCRdb stores in-frame clones only, minus some. The data show 150,000 to 200,000 clones, roughly four fifths seen once. The specimen sequenced was PBMCs. All receptors come from a woman aged 18-29 years in good health and CMV-seronegative. CDR3s include the opening cysteine and the closing phenylalanine or tryptophan. A D gene is named only where the DNA matches it firmly. Only some rows state a clone size, as once, few, many or a class for expanded clones.

V	D	size	J	DNA	CDR3
TRBV10-3	TRBD1	-	TRBJ1-5	TGTGCCATCAGTGACCGCCAGGGGGCGACTGGTCAGCCCCAGCATTTT	CAISDRQGATGQPQHF
TRBV30	-	-	TRBJ1-5	TGTGCCTGGAGTGCCCAGAGTGGGGGGAAAAGCAATCAGCCCCAGCATTTT	CAWSAQSGGKSNQPQHF
TRBV28	-	-	TRBJ2-7	TGTGCCAGCAGTTTTCCCCGTAAGGGCGGGACCTACGAGCGGTACTTC	CASSFPRKGGTYERYF
TRBV5-6	-	-	TRBJ2-1	TGTGCCAGCAGCTTGTATAATGAGCAGTTCTTC	CASSLYNEQFF
TRBV7-8	-	once	TRBJ2-5	TGTGCCAGCAGCTTACTGGGGGTCATGGAGGGGACCCAGTACTTC	CASSLLGVMEGTQYF
TRBV7-2	TRBD2	-	TRBJ2-2	TGTGCCAGCAGCTTGATACTAGCGGGAAGGGAGCTGTTTTTT	CASSLILAGRELFF
TRBV19	TRBD1	-	TRBJ2-2	TGTGCCAGTAGCCTCCACAGGGGGCAGTTCATCGGGGAGCTGTTTTTT	CASSLHRGQFIGELFF
TRBV5-6	-	once	TRBJ1-2	TGTGCCAGCAGCTTGTTTCAGAGGACTAACTATGGCTACACCTTC	CASSLFQRTNYGYTF
TRBV7-2	-	-	TRBJ1-4	TGTGCCAGCAGCTCCCCGAGGGCAACTAATGAAAAACTGTTTTTT	CASSSPRATNEKLFF
TRBV13	TRBD2	-	TRBJ2-2	TGTGCCAGCAGCTTAGGCCTAGCGGGAGTATCCGGGGAGCTGTTTTTT	CASSLGLAGVSGELFF
TRBV5-4	TRBD1	-	TRBJ2-3	TGTGCCAGCAGCTCGAGGGGGCGCGGTACAGATACGCAGTATTTT	CASSSRGRGTDTQYF
TRBV7-2	TRBD1	-	TRBJ2-2	TGTGCCAGCAGCCACGGGACAGGAACCACCGGGGAGCTGTTTTTT	CASSHGTGTTGELFF
TRBV9	TRBD2	few	TRBJ2-1	TGTGCCAGCAAGCGGGAGGCGGACAATGAGCAGTTCTTC	CASKREADNEQFF
TRBV9	TRBD2	-	TRBJ2-7	TGTGCCAGCAGCGGCAGCGGGGCCTCCTCCTACGAGCAGTACTTC	CASSGSGASSYEQYF
TRBV11-3	TRBD1	-	TRBJ1-4	TGTGCCAGCAGCTCCCAGGGGGCTATGGCTGAAAAACTGTTTTTT	CASSSQGAMAEKLFF
TRBV7-9	-	-	TRBJ2-6	TGTGCCAGCTGGAATCAGGAAAGCTATACTAGGGGGGCCAACGTCCTGACTTTC	CASWNQESYTRGANVLTF
TRBV30	-	-	TRBJ1-4	TGTGCCTGGAGGCCCACAGATACACTTAATGAAAAACTGTTTTTT	CAWRPTDTLNEKLFF
TRBV4-1	-	-	TRBJ2-3	TGCGCCAGCAGCCAACTTCAGGGGGTAGCGGGATTAGATACGCAGTATTTT	CASSQLQGVAGLDTQYF
TRBV7-9	-	-	TRBJ1-5	TGTGCCAGCAGCCCAGGGAACAGCAATCAGCCCCAGCATTTT	CASSPGNSNQPQHF
TRBV7-2	TRBD2	-	TRBJ2-1	TGTGCCAGCAGCTCCCTCAGCGGGAGTGTCTATGAGCAGTTCTTC	CASSSLSGSVYEQFF
TRBV30	TRBD1	-	TRBJ1-4	TGTGCCTGGAGTCAGCAGGGACAGCGTAATGAAAAACTGTTTTTT	CAWSQQGQRNEKLFF
TRBV6-1	-	-	TRBJ1-6	TGTGCCAGCATTTCCAGGGGAAGAAGCAATTCACCCCTCCACTTT	CASISRGRSNSPLHF
TRBV6-6	TRBD1	-	TRBJ2-7	TGTGCCAGCCGCCCGACAGGGGGAGACGAGCAGTACTTC	CASRPTGGDEQYF
TRBV19	TRBD1	-	TRBJ2-7	TGTGCCAGTAGGACACGCGGGACAGGGAGCTCCTACGAGCAGTACTTC	CASRTRGTGSSYEQYF
TRBV2	-	few	TRBJ1-2	TGTGCCAGCCAGACAGGCGTCTATGGCTACACCTTC	CASQTGVYGYTF
TRBV30	-	-	TRBJ2-7	TGTGCCTGGAGGGCTTCGACCTACGAGCAGTACTTC	CAWRASTYEQYF
TRBV27	-	-	TRBJ2-5	TGTGCCAGCAGTTTATCTGGGGGGTCCACCCAGACCCAGTACTTC	CASSLSGGSTQTQYF
TRBV11-2	TRBD2	-	TRBJ2-7	TGTGCCAGCAGCTTAGATTTGGGACTAGTCTACGAGCAGTACTTC	CASSLDLGLVYEQYF
TRBV5-1	-	once	TRBJ2-5	TGCGCCAGCAGCTTGCCTAGCCGAGAGACCCAGTACTTC	CASSLPSRETQYF
TRBV5-4	TRBD1	-	TRBJ1-3	TGTGCCAGCAGCAAGGACAGGCTCGGGAACACCATATATTTT	CASSKDRLGNTIYF
TRBV28	TRBD1	-	TRBJ1-5	TGTGCCAGCAGTCCAACAGGGGGGCGGCCCCAGCATTTT	CASSPTGGRPQHF
TRBV10-3	TRBD2	-	TRBJ2-1	TGTGCCATCAGTGAGTCTGGCACTAGCGGTGACAATGAGCAGTTCTTC	CAISESGTSGDNEQFF
TRBV12-1	-	-	TRBJ2-7	TGTGCCAGCAGCTCGCGCCCGACTAGCGCCTCCTACGAGCAGTACTTC	CASSSRPTSASYEQYF
TRBV5-1	-	-	TRBJ2-1	TGCGCCAGCAGCTTTACTGCCTTATACAATGAGCAGTTCTTC	CASSFTALYNEQFF
TRBV5-4	-	few	TRBJ2-1	TGTGCCAGCAGCTACCTTTTGGGCCATGAGCAGTTCTTC	CASSYLLGHEQFF
TRBV4-3	TRBD2	few	TRBJ2-3	TGCGCCAGCAGCCAAATCCTAGCGGGAGTGGGAGATACGCAGTATTTT	CASSQILAGVGDTQYF
TRBV4-1	TRBD2	-	TRBJ2-7	TGCGCCAGCAGCCAAGTGGGCGTCGGGGGGTCCTACGAGCAGTACTTC	CASSQVGVGGSYEQYF
TRBV28	-	-	TRBJ2-3	TGTGCCAGCAGTTTATTCGCGGTCCTCAGCACAGATACGCAGTATTTT	CASSLFAVLSTDTQYF
TRBV10-3	-	-	TRBJ2-3	TGTGCCATCAGTGAACAGGGCGATAGCACAGATACGCAGTATTTT	CAISEQGDSTDTQYF
TRBV29-1	-	few	TRBJ1-1	TGCAGCGTTGACCCGGACTGGGGGGAAACTGAAGCTTTCTTT	CSVDPDWGETEAFF
TRBV2	-	few	TRBJ1-1	TGTGCCAGCAGTGTACACGGGTCCAGGAACACTGAAGCTTTCTTT	CASSVHGSRNTEAFF
TRBV11-3	TRBD2	-	TRBJ2-1	TGTGCCAGCAGCCCTCTCACTAGCGGGGGTCGGAATGAGCAGTTCTTC	CASSPLTSGGRNEQFF
TRBV19	-	-	TRBJ2-1	TGTGCCAGTAGTCCCAGGGAGGGGACAAACAATGAGCAGTTCTTC	CASSPREGTNNEQFF
TRBV5-8	-	-	TRBJ1-5	TGTGCCAGCAGCTTGGCTCGAGGGCAGCCCCAGCATTTT	CASSLARGQPQHF
TRBV9	TRBD1	-	TRBJ2-3	TGTGCCAGCAGCTGGGGACAGGGCGAAGTAACAGATACGCAGTATTTT	CASSWGQGEVTDTQYF
TRBV27	-	-	TRBJ2-1	TGTGCCAGCAATAACCCAGGAGCGACTAACTCCTACAATGAGCAGTTCTTC	CASNNPGATNSYNEQFF
TRBV19	TRBD2	-	TRBJ2-7	TGTGCCAGTAGTCCACAGACTAGCGGGAGGGCGAACCAGGCCTACGAGCAGTACTTC	CASSPQTSGRANQAYEQYF
TRBV15	TRBD1	-	TRBJ1-5	TGTGCCACCAGCAGAAACTGGGACAGGGGAAATCAGCCCCAGCATTTT	CATSRNWDRGNQPQHF
TRBV19	TRBD1	-	TRBJ2-2	TGTGCCAGTATGTTGGCAGGGGGACCCGGGGAGCTGTTTTTT	CASMLAGGPGELFF
TRBV5-1	-	-	TRBJ1-1	TGCGCCAGCAGCTTGAACGGGGTGGGCACTGAAGCTTTCTTT	CASSLNGVGTEAFF
TRBV27	TRBD1	-	TRBJ2-7	TGTGCCAGCATTCCTACCAACAGGGGGCTCCACGAGCAGTACTTC	CASIPTNRGLHEQYF
TRBV19	-	-	TRBJ1-5	TGTGCCAGTAGTATCGCGGGACGGTTAAATCAGCCCCAGCATTTT	CASSIAGRLNQPQHF
TRBV6-5	-	-	TRBJ2-5	TGTGCCAGCAGTTCAACGGAGGGACAGTATCAGACCCAGTACTTC	CASSSTEGQYQTQYF